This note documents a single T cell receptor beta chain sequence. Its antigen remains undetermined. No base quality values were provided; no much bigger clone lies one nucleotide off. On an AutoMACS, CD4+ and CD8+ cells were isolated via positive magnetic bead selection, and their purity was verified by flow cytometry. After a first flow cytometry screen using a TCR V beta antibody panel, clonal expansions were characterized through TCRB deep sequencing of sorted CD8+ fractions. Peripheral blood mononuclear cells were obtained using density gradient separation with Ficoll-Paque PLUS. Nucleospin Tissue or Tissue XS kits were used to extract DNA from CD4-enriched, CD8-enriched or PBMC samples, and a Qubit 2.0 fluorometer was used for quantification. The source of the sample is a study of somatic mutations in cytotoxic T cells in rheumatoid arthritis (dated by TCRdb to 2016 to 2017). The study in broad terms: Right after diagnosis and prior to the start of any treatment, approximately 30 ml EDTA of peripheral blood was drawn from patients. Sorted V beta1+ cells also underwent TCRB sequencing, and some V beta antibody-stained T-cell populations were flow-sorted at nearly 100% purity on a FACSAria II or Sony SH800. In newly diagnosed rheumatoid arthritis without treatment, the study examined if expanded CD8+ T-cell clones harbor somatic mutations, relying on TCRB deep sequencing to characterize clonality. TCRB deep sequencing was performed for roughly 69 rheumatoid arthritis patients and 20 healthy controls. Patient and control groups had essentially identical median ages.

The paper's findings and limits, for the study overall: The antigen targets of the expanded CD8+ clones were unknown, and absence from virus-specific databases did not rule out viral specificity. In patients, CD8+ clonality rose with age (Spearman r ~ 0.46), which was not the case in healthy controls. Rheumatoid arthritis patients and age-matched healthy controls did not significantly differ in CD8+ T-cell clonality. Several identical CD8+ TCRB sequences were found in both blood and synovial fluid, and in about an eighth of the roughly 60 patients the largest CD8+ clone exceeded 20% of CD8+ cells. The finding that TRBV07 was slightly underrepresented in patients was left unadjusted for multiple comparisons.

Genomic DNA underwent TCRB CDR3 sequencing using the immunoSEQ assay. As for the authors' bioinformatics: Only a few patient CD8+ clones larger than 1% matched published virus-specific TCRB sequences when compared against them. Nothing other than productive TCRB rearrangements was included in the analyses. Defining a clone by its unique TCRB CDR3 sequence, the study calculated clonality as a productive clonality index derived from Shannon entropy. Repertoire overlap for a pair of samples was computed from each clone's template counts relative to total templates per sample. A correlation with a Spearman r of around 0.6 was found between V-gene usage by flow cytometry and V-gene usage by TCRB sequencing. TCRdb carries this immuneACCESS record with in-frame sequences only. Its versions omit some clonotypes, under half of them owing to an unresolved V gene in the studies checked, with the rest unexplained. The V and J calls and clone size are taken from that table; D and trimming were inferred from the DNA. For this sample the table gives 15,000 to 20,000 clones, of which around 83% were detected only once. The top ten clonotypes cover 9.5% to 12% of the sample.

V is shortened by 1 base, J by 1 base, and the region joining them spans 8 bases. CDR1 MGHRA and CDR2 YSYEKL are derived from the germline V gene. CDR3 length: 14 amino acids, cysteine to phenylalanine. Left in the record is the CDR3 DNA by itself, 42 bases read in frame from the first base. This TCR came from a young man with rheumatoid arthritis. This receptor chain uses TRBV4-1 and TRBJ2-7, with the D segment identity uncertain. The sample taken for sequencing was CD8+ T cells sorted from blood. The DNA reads TGCGCCAGCAGCCAAGTGGCCAGTTCCTACGAGCAGTACTTC. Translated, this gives CASSQVASSYEQYF.